Listed below are T cell receptor beta chains from one sample, sequenced in a study of cytomegalovirus exposure and HLA in healthy donors. This table comes from immunoSEQ multiplex PCR, and its TCRdb copy is limited to in-frame clones, with some not included. This repertoire includes 45,000 to 55,000 clones. Sequenced: PBMCs. Receptor source: a woman aged 45-59 years in good health and CMV-seropositive. CDR3s include the opening cysteine and the closing phenylalanine or tryptophan. The D gene is left open where the match is weak.

d_gene	len	v_gene	j_gene	CDR3aa	CDR3nt
-	13	TRBV4-1	TRBJ2-3	CASTGPGTDTQYF	TGCGCCAGTACAGGGCCAGGCACAGATACGCAGTATTTT
TRBD2	12	TRBV19	TRBJ2-1	CASLGLANEQFF	TGTGCCAGTCTGGGACTAGCCAATGAGCAGTTCTTC
-	14	TRBV7-3	TRBJ1-6	CASSPGRGNSPLHF	TGTGCCAGCAGCCCGGGGAGGGGAAATTCACCCCTCCACTTT
TRBD2	14	TRBV10-3	TRBJ2-1	CATKGTSAANEQFF	TGTGCCACCAAAGGGACTAGCGCCGCCAATGAGCAGTTCTTC
TRBD1	13	TRBV6-5	TRBJ2-7	CASGQGRPYEQYF	TGTGCCAGCGGACAGGGGAGACCCTACGAGCAGTACTTC
TRBD1	15	TRBV18	TRBJ2-7	CASSPTATGGYEQYF	TGTGCCAGCTCACCTACAGCGACAGGGGGCTACGAGCAGTACTTC
-	15	TRBV7-9	TRBJ1-4	CASSPTDREYEKLFF	TGTGCCAGCAGCCCGACGGACAGAGAGTATGAAAAACTGTTTTTT
-	17	TRBV27	TRBJ2-7	CASSLTPTRGARVEQYF	TGTGCCAGCAGTTTAACCCCCACCCGGGGGGCCAGAGTGGAGCAGTACTTC
TRBD1	13	TRBV6-4	TRBJ2-7	CARAGQGAGEQYF	TGTGCCAGGGCGGGACAGGGGGCTGGGGAGCAGTACTTC
TRBD1	15	TRBV7-9	TRBJ2-7	CASSLGGTGGNEQYF	TGTGCCAGCAGCTTGGGGGGGACAGGGGGTAACGAGCAGTACTTC
TRBD2	17	TRBV5-4	TRBJ2-1	CASSPPGLAGGPHEQFF	TGTGCCAGCAGCCCCCCGGGACTAGCGGGAGGGCCCCATGAGCAGTTCTTC
-	14	TRBV6-1	TRBJ2-3	CASSVAGSTDTQYF	TGTGCCAGCAGTGTTGCGGGTAGCACAGATACGCAGTATTTT
TRBD2	16	TRBV9	TRBJ2-1	CASSVGLAGVYNEQFF	TGTGCCAGCAGCGTAGGACTAGCGGGGGTTTACAATGAGCAGTTCTTC
TRBD1	15	TRBV29-1	TRBJ1-4	CSGRDRGRGGEKLFF	TGCAGCGGCCGGGACAGGGGGCGAGGCGGTGAAAAACTGTTTTTT
TRBD2	15	TRBV29-1	TRBJ2-6	CSVGSGRSGANVLTF	TGCAGCGTTGGTAGCGGGAGGTCTGGGGCCAACGTCCTGACTTTC
TRBD2	14	TRBV5-4	TRBJ2-7	CASSPGLEAYEQYF	TGTGCCAGCAGCCCGGGACTAGAAGCCTACGAGCAGTACTTC
TRBD1	16	TRBV5-1	TRBJ1-1	CASRLEQGQVGTEAFF	TGCGCCAGCAGGCTGGAACAGGGGCAGGTGGGCACTGAAGCTTTCTTT
TRBD1	14	TRBV5-5	TRBJ2-7	CASSITGTAYEQYF	TGTGCCAGCAGCATTACCGGGACAGCCTACGAGCAGTACTTC
-	14	TRBV6-5	TRBJ1-4	CASSYGGAREKLFF	TGTGCCAGCAGTTACGGGGGGGCAAGGGAAAAACTGTTTTTT
TRBD1	18	TRBV4-3	TRBJ2-4	CASSRASGTGGVGNIQYF	TGCGCCAGCAGCCGTGCTTCTGGGACAGGGGGTGTGGGAAACATTCAGTACTTC
-	13	TRBV7-7	TRBJ2-7	CASSPGQGYEQYF	TGTGCCAGCAGCCCCGGCCAGGGCTACGAGCAGTACTTC
-	15	TRBV18	TRBJ2-6	CASSLLEPGANVLTF	TGTGCCAGCTCATTATTAGAGCCTGGGGCCAACGTCCTGACTTTC
TRBD1	14	TRBV19	TRBJ2-7	CASSPYRGRYEQYF	TGTGCCAGTAGTCCCTACAGGGGGCGGTACGAGCAGTACTTC
TRBD1	17	TRBV19	TRBJ2-3	CASSMIGQGVSTDTQYF	TGTGCCAGTAGTATGATAGGACAGGGGGTTAGCACAGATACGCAGTATTTT
-	16	TRBV6-1	TRBJ2-5	CASSADQLVARQTQYF	TGTGCCAGCAGTGCCGACCAGCTGGTAGCGAGACAGACCCAGTACTTC
-	15	TRBV6-5	TRBJ1-1	CASSPWRGLKTEAFF	TGTGCCAGCAGCCCCTGGCGGGGTTTGAAAACTGAAGCTTTCTTT
-	14	TRBV6-6	TRBJ1-4	CASSSQGSNEKLFF	TGTGCCAGCAGTTCACAGGGTTCTAATGAAAAACTGTTTTTT
TRBD1	17	TRBV28	TRBJ2-6	CASSPPTGNSGANVLTF	TGTGCCAGCAGTCCCCCGACAGGGAACTCTGGGGCCAACGTCCTGACTTTC
TRBD2	14	TRBV6-5	TRBJ2-7	CASSPSGRASEQYF	TGTGCCAGCAGCCCTAGCGGGAGGGCCAGCGAGCAGTACTTC
-	16	TRBV4-2	TRBJ1-2	CASSQGGSGGFYGYTF	TGTGCCAGCAGCCAAGGTGGATCCGGAGGGTTCTATGGCTACACCTTC
-	11	TRBV19	TRBJ1-1	CAIRGNTEAFF	TGTGCCATTCGGGGAAACACTGAAGCTTTCTTT
-	13	TRBV6-5	TRBJ1-3	CASSYVSGNTIYF	TGTGCCAGCAGTTACGTATCCGGAAACACCATATATTTT
TRBD2	15	TRBV2	TRBJ2-7	CASEFVGRASYEQYF	TGTGCCAGCGAATTCGTGGGGAGGGCCTCCTACGAGCAGTACTTC
TRBD2	17	TRBV5-1	TRBJ2-1	CASSLGHSGSPGNEQFF	TGCGCCAGCAGCTTGGGCCACAGCGGGAGCCCCGGGAATGAGCAGTTCTTC
-	14	TRBV4-1	TRBJ1-1	CASSQDRGWTEAFF	TGCGCCAGCAGCCAAGATCGAGGTTGGACTGAAGCTTTCTTT
-	15	TRBV5-1	TRBJ2-6	CASSLAGTGANVLTF	TGCGCCAGCAGCTTGGCAGGGACTGGGGCCAACGTCCTGACTTTC
-	15	TRBV6-5	TRBJ1-2	CASSYSSVGGGGYTF	TGTGCCAGCAGTTACTCGAGCGTCGGCGGGGGAGGCTACACCTTC
TRBD2	14	TRBV25-1	TRBJ2-5	CASSEYAGEETQYF	TGTGCCAGCAGTGAATATGCGGGAGAAGAGACCCAGTACTTC
-	14	TRBV4-3	TRBJ1-2	CASSQVGGVYGYTF	TGCGCCAGCAGCCAAGTTGGCGGGGTCTATGGCTACACCTTC
TRBD1	14	TRBV18	TRBJ1-2	CASTATGLNYGYTF	TGTGCCAGCACCGCGACAGGGCTCAACTATGGCTACACCTTC
TRBD1	18	TRBV29-1	TRBJ2-3	CSVEFHHRGQGGVRAQYF	TGCAGCGTTGAATTCCACCACCGGGGACAGGGAGGAGTAAGAGCGCAGTATTTT
TRBD1	14	TRBV6-5	TRBJ1-5	CASSWTGGNQPQHF	TGTGCCAGCAGTTGGACAGGGGGTAATCAGCCCCAGCATTTT
TRBD1	15	TRBV5-1	TRBJ2-1	CASSSGQWGHNEQFF	TGCGCCAGCAGCTCGGGACAGTGGGGACACAATGAGCAGTTCTTC
-	20	TRBV5-4	TRBJ2-7	CASSLAGGGGIAGLMYEQYF	TGTGCCAGCAGCTTGGCCGGAGGGGGCGGGATAGCGGGATTGATGTACGAGCAGTACTTC
TRBD1	15	TRBV19	TRBJ1-5	CASSTGQGYNQPQHF	TGTGCCAGTAGTACCGGACAGGGATACAATCAGCCCCAGCATTTT
-	15	TRBV19	TRBJ1-5	CASSIEQISNQPQHF	TGTGCCAGTAGTATAGAGCAGATTAGCAATCAGCCCCAGCATTTT
TRBD2	15	TRBV27	TRBJ2-3	CASGLLANGGDTQYF	TGTGCCAGCGGCTTACTAGCGAACGGGGGGGATACGCAGTATTTT
-	11	TRBV20-1	TRBJ1-2	CSAQNPYGYTF	TGCAGTGCTCAGAACCCATATGGCTACACCTTC
TRBD2	15	TRBV2	TRBJ2-5	CASTLEASGKETQYF	TGTGCCAGCACCTTGGAGGCTAGCGGGAAAGAGACCCAGTACTTC
TRBD1	15	TRBV19	TRBJ1-3	CASRKGADRRNTIYF	TGTGCCAGTAGGAAGGGGGCTGACCGCCGAAACACCATATATTTT